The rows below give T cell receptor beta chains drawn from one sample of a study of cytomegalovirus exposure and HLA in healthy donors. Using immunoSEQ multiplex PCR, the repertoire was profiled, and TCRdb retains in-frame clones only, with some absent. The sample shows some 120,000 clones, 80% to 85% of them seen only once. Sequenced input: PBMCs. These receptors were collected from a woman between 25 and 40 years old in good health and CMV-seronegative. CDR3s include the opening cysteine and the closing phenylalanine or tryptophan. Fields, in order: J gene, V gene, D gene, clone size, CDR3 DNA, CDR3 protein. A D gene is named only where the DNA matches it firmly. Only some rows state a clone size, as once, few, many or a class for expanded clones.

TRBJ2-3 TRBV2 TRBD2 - TGTGCCAGCAGGCCGGGACTAGCGACAGATACGCAGTATTTT CASRPGLATDTQYF
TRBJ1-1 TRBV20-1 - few TGCAGTGGTCAAGACATAAATGAAGCTTTCTTT CSGQDINEAFF
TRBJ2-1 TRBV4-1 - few TGCGCCAGCAGCCGCCCGCACGGGGGGCCGAGTAATGAGCAGTTCTTC CASSRPHGGPSNEQFF
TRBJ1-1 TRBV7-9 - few TGTGCCAGCAGCTTAGTAGCGAGCAAAAACACTGAAGCTTTCTTT CASSLVASKNTEAFF
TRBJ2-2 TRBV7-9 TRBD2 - TGTTCCAGCAGCTTGTCCTCCCTAGCGGGAGGGCCAGACGGGGAGCTGTTTTTT CSSSLSSLAGGPDGELFF
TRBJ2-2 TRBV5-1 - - TGCGCCAGCAGCTTACTACAGGGAGAGGAGCTGTTTTTT CASSLLQGEELFF
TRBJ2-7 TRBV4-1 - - TGCGCCAGCAGCCAATGGGGAGAAGGTGGCTCCTACGAGCAGTACTTC CASSQWGEGGSYEQYF
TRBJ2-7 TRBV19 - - TGTGCCAGTAGTATTAACCGAGAGTCCTACGAGCAGTACTTC CASSINRESYEQYF
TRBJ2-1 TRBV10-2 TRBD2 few TGCGCCAGCAGACTAGCGGGAGACAATGAGCAGTTCTTC CASRLAGDNEQFF
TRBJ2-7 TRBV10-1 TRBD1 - TGCGCCAGCAGTGAATGGACAGGGTCCTACGAGCAGTACTTC CASSEWTGSYEQYF
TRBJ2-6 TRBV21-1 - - TGTGCCAGCAGCAAAAGAAAGCGGGACTCTGGGGCCAACGTCCTGACTTTC CASSKRKRDSGANVLTF
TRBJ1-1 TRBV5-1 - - TGCGCCAGCAGCTTTGAGGGTTACACTGAAGCTTTCTTT CASSFEGYTEAFF
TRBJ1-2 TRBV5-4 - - TGTGCCAGCAGCCGCAGTAACTATGGCTACACCTTC CASSRSNYGYTF
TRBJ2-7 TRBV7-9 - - TGTGCCAGCAGCGCGATGGACAGCTCCTACGAGCAGTACTTC CASSAMDSSYEQYF
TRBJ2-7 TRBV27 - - TGTGCCAGCAGTTTTCGAGGGCGAAACGAGCAGTACTTC CASSFRGRNEQYF
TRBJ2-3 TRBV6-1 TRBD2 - TGTGCCAGCAGTGCAGGGAGTAGCGGGGGGGGAGATACGCAGTATTTT CASSAGSSGGGDTQYF
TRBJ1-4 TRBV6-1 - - TGTGCCAGTTCAAACGGGAGGATAGGAGAAAAACTGTTTTTT CASSNGRIGEKLFF
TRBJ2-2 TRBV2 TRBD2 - TGTGCCAGCCGCGGGGGCGGGGAGCTGTTTTTT CASRGGGELFF
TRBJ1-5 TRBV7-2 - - TGTGCCAGCAGTTGGGCGGGGGATCAGCCCCAGCATTTT CASSWAGDQPQHF
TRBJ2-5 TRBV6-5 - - TGTGCCAGCAGTACAGTGTCGGAGACCCAGTACTTC CASSTVSETQYF
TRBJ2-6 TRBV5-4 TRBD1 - TGTGCCAGCAGCTCGGGACAGGGGGCGGGAGGGGCCAACGTCCTGACTTTC CASSSGQGAGGANVLTF
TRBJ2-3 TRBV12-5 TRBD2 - TGTGCTAGTGGTATAACTAGCGGAGACACAGATACGCAGTATTTT CASGITSGDTDTQYF
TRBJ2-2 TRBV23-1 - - TGCGCCAGCAGTCACCAGCAGGAACACCGGTACGCGGGGCCAGAGGTCGGGGAGCTGTTTTTT CASSHQQEHRYAGPEVGELFF
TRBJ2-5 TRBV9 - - TGTGCCAGCAGCGTAGCTCCTATGGGCGAGACCCAGTACTTC CASSVAPMGETQYF
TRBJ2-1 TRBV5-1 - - TGCGCCAGCAGCTTCACCGGGACTGAAAATGAGCAGTTCTTC CASSFTGTENEQFF
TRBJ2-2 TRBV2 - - TGTGCCAGCAGTGAACGGGGGGCCATGAACACCGGGGAGCTGTTTTTT CASSERGAMNTGELFF
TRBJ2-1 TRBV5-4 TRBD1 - TGTGCCAGCAGCTCACCCGGGACAGACAATGAGCAGTTCTTC CASSSPGTDNEQFF
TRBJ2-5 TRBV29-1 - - TGCAGCGTTTCCGGACTGTCCCAAGAGACCCAGTACTTC CSVSGLSQETQYF
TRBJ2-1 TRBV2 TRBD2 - TGTGCCAGCAGGGAGGGGCTGCGCGGGAGGGGGAATGAGCAGTTCTTC CASREGLRGRGNEQFF
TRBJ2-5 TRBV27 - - TGTGCCAGCAGTTTGACCCTCTCGGGGGAGCAGTACTTC CASSLTLSGEQYF
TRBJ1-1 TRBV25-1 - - TGTGCCAGCAGCCGGGGGTCGAACACTGAAGCTTTCTTT CASSRGSNTEAFF
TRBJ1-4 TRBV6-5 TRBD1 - TGTGCCAGCAGTTACGCCCGGACAGGGGGGAATGAAAAACTGTTTTTT CASSYARTGGNEKLFF
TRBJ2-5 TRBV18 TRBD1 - TGTGCCAGCTCACTAAACAGGGGAGAGACCCAGTACTTC CASSLNRGETQYF
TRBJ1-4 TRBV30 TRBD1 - TGTGCCTGGAGTGAAGGGGGCTCCTCTAATGAAAAACTGTTTTTT CAWSEGGSSNEKLFF
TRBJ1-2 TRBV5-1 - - TGCGCCAGCAGCGTCACAGCGGCCGACTATGGCTACACCTTC CASSVTAADYGYTF
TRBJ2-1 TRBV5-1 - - TGCGCCAGCAGCTTGGACCCACAGTACAATGAGCAGTTCTTC CASSLDPQYNEQFF
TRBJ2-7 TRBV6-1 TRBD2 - TGTGCCAGCAGTGCCTCCGGGACTAGTTCCTACGAGCAGTACTTC CASSASGTSSYEQYF
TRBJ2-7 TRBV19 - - TGTGCCAGTAGTCCATCGACCCGGGGACTCACGGAGCAGTACTTC CASSPSTRGLTEQYF
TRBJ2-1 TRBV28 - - TGTGCCAGCAGTCCCCCCATAGGACAGGGAGGGGGTGAGCAGTTCTTC CASSPPIGQGGGEQFF
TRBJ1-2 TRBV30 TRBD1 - TGTGCCTGGAGTCCGCGGTGGACAGGGGACCGCTACACCTTC CAWSPRWTGDRYTF
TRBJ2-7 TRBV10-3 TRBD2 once TGTGCCATCAGCCCAGCCCCTAGCGGACCATCCTACGAGCAGTACTTC CAISPAPSGPSYEQYF
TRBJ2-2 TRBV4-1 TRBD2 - TGCGCCAGCAGCCAAGAAGCGGGAACCGGGGAGCTGTTTTTT CASSQEAGTGELFF
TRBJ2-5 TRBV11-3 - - TGTGCCAGCACCGGGGGTCTGGCTGAGCAGTACTTC CASTGGLAEQYF
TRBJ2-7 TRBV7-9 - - TGTGCCAGCAGGGCTGTGGGCCACGAGCAGTACTTC CASRAVGHEQYF
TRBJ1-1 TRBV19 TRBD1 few TGTGCCAGTAGTGATGGGACAGGGAGTTTCATGAACACTGAAGCTTTCTTT CASSDGTGSFMNTEAFF
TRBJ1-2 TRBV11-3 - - TGTGCCAGCAGCGGCGGGAACTATGGCTACACCTTC CASSGGNYGYTF
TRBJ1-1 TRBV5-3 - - TGTGCCAGAAGCTTGTGGTGCCCAGGGAGGCCTGAAGCTTTCTTT CARSLWCPGRPEAFF
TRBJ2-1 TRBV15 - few TGTGCCACCAATCCAGACAGGGACTCCATCGTGCGGAATGAGCAGTTCTTC CATNPDRDSIVRNEQFF